This entry concerns a single TCR beta chain. For sequencing, patients were chosen who had shown expansion of CD8+CD57+ cells by flow cytometry. These data are taken from a study of CD8+CD57+ T cells in acquired aplastic anemia. About the study: Sorted CD4+ plus CD8+ cells gave DNA averaging approximately 3.2 ug.

TCR beta VDJ and CDR3 profiling used genomic DNA as template. TCRdb used MiXCR to reprocess the reads, holding one entry per CDR3 protein. The sample has over 150,000 distinct CDR3 sequences, 71% seen once; the top ten hold approximately 48%. The sequenced material came from sorted CD4+, CD8+, or CD8+CD57+ T cells (not recorded which) from PBMCs. The receptor was isolated from a human donor with aplastic anemia.

The CDR3 region has the DNA TGTGCCACCAGTGATTTTACTGCTAGCACAGATACGCAGTATTTT. Translation gives CATSDFTASTDTQYF. V and J are TRBV24-1 and TRBJ2-3; D gene uncertain. The CDR3 totals 15 residues. Germline V gives CDR1 KGHDR, CDR2 SFDVKD. The V gene lost 1 base and the J gene lost 0 bases, with 7 bases spanning the gap.